This TCR beta chain came from a study of T cell responses to AZD1222 COVID-19 vaccine. Trimming cost V 3 bases and J 1 base, with 6 bases left between them. Germline loops: CDR1 SGHNT, CDR2 YENEEA. CDR3 length: 13 amino acids. The protocol was immunoSEQ multiplex PCR, while the TCRdb copy is restricted to in-frame clones and leaves out a portion. The sample gives over 150,000 clones, roughly 91% of which show up once; around 0.97% is in the top ten. The rearrangement uses TRBV11-3 and TRBJ1-1; D remains unclear. The sequencing here drew on peripheral blood, taken 28 days after the second dose of the MenACWY control vaccine. The source of this sequence is an adult who received the MenACWY meningococcal vaccine as a control. The CDR3 nucleotides read TGTGCCAGCAGCTTCCGGCAGAACACTGAAGCTTTCTTT. Translated, it gives CASSFRQNTEAFF. The full variable domain, rest sourced from reference TRBV11-3 and TRBJ1-1, is EAGVVQSPRYKIIEKKQPVAFWCNPISGHNTLYWYLQNLGQGPELLIRYENEEAVDDSQLPKDRFSAERLKGVDSTLKIQPAELGDSAVYLCASSFRQNTEAFFGQGTRLTVV.